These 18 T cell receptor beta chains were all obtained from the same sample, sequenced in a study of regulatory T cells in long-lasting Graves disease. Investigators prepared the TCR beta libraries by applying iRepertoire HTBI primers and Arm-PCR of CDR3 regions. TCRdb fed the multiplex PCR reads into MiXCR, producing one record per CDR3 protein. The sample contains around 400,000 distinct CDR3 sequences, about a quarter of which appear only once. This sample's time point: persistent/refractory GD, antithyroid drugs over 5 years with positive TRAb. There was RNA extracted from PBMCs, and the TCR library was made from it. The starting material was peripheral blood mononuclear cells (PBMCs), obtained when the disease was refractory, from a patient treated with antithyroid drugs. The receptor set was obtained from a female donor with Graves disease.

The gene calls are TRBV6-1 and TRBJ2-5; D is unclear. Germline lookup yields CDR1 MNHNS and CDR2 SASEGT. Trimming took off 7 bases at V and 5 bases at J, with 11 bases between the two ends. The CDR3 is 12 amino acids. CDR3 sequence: CASTWKEETQYF. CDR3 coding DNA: TGTGCCAGCACGTGGAAAGAGGAGACCCAGTACTTC.

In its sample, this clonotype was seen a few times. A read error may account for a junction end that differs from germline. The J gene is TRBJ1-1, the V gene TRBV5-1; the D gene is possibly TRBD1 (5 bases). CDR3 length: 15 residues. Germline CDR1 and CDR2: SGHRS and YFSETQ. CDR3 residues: CATSSGTQGKTEAFF. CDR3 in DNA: TGCGCCACCAGCAGTGGGACTCAGGGAAAGACTGAAGCTTTCTTT.

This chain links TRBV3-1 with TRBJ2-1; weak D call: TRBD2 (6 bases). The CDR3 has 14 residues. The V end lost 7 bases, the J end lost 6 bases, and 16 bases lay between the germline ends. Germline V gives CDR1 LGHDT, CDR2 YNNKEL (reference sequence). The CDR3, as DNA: TGTGCCAGCACGACCGGGAGTTCCCCCAATGAGCAGTTCTTC. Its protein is CASTTGSSPNEQFF.

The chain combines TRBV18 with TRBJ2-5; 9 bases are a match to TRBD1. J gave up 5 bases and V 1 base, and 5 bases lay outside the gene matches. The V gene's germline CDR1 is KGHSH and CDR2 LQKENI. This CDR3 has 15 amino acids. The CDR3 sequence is CASSPLGQGRETQYF. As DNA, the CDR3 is TGTGCCAGCTCACCACTGGGACAGGGTCGCGAGACCCAGTACTTC.

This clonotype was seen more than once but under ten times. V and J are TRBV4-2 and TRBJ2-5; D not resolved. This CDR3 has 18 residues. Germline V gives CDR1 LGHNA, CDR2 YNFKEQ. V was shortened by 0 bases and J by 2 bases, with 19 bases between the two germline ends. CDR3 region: CASSQDAEFAQVQETQYF. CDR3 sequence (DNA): TGTGCCAGCAGCCAAGATGCCGAGTTCGCTCAGGTACAAGAGACCCAGTACTTC.

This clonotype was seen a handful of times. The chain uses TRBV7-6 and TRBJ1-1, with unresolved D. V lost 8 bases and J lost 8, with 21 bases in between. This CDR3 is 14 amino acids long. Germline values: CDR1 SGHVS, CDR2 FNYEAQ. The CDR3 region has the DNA TGTGCCAGCTGGATTGTAGTAGACGGGGAGGAAGCTTTCTTT. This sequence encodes CASWIVVDGEEAFF.

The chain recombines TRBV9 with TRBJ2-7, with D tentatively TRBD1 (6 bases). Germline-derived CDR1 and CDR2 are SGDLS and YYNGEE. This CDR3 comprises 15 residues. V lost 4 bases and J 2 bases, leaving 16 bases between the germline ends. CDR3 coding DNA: TGTGCCAGCAGCCCCCGTAGGGGGTTCACCTACGAGCAGTACTTC. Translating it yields CASSPRRGFTYEQYF.

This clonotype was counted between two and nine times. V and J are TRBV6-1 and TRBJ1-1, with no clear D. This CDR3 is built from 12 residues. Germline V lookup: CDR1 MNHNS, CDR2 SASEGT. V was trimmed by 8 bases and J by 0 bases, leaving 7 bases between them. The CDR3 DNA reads TGTGCCAGCGGCCGAGTGAACACTGAAGCTTTCTTT. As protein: CASGRVNTEAFF.

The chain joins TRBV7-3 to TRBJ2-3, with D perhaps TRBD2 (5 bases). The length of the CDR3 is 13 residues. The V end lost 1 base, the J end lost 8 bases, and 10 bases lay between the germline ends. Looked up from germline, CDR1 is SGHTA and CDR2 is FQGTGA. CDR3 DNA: TGTGCCAGCAGCTTAAGCTTTGGAGGTACGCAGTATTTT. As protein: CASSLSFGGTQYF.

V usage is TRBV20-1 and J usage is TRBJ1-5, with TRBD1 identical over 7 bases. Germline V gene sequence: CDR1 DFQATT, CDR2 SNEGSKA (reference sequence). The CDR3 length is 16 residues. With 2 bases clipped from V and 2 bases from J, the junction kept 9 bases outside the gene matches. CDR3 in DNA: TGCAGTGCTAGACCCAAGGGGGCAGTGGGCAATCAGCCCCAGCATTTT. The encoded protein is CSARPKGAVGNQPQHF.

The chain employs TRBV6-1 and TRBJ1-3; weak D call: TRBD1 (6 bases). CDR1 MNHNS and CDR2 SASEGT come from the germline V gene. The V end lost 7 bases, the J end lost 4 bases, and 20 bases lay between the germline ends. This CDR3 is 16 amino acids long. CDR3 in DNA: TGTGCCAGCACCGGAACAGGGATTCGTTCCGGAAACACCATATATTTT. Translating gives CASTGTGIRSGNTIYF.

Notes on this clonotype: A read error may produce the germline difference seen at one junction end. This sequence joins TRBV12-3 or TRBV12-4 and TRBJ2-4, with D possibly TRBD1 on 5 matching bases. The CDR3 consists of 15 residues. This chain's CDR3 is CASSLPRAPNLSSSF. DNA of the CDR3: TGTGCCAGCAGTTTACCCAGGGCTCCAAATCTTTCAAGCTCCTTC.

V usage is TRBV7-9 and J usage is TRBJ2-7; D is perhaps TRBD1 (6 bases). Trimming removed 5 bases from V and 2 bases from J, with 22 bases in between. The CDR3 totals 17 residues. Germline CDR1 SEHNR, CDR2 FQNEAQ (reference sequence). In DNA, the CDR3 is TGTGCCAGCAGCCCCCCGAGACAGGCAGTGGGTCCCTACGAGCAGTACTTC. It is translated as CASSPPRQAVGPYEQYF.

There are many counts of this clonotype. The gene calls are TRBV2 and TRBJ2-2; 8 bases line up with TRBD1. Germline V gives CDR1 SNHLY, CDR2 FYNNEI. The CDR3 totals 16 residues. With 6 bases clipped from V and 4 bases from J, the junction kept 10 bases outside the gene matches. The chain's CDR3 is CASRGQGARGTGELFF. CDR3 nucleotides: TGTGCCAGCAGGGGTCAGGGGGCGCGCGGCACCGGGGAGCTGTTTTTT.

Here the CDR3 DNA reads TGTGCCAGCAGTTTATCTGGGACAGCTATCTATGGCTACACCTTC. Translated: CASSLSGTAIYGYTF. The genes are TRBV27 and TRBJ1-2, with 7 nucleotides matching TRBD1. Germline CDR1 reads MNHEY; CDR2 reads SMNVEV (reference sequence). The CDR3 spans 15 residues. With 0 bases clipped from V and 4 bases from J, the junction kept 5 bases outside the gene matches.

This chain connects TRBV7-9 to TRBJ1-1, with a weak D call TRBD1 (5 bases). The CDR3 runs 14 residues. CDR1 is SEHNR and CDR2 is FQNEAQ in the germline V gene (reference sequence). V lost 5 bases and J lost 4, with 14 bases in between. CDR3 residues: CASSPVGGVTEAFF. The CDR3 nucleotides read TGTGCCAGCAGCCCGGTGGGGGGAGTCACTGAAGCTTTCTTT. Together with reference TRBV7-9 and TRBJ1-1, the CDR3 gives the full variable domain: DTGVSQNPRHKITKRGQNVTFRCDPISEHNRLYWYRQTLGQGPEFLTYFQNEAQLEKSRLLSDRFSAERPKGSFSTLEIQRTEQGDSAMYLCASSPVGGVTEAFFGQGTRLTVV.

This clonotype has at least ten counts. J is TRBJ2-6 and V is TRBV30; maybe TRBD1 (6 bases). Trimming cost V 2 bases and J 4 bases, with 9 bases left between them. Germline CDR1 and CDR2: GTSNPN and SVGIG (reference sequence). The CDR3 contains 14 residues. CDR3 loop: CAWSPGVGANVLTF. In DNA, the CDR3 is TGTGCCTGGAGTCCAGGGGTAGGGGCCAACGTCCTGACTTTC.

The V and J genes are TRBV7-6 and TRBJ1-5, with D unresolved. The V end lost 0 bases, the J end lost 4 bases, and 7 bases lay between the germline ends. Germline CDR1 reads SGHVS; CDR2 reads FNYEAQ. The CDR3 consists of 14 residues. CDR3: CASSLAEDNQPQHF. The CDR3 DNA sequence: TGTGCCAGCAGCTTAGCTGAGGATAATCAGCCCCAGCATTTT.